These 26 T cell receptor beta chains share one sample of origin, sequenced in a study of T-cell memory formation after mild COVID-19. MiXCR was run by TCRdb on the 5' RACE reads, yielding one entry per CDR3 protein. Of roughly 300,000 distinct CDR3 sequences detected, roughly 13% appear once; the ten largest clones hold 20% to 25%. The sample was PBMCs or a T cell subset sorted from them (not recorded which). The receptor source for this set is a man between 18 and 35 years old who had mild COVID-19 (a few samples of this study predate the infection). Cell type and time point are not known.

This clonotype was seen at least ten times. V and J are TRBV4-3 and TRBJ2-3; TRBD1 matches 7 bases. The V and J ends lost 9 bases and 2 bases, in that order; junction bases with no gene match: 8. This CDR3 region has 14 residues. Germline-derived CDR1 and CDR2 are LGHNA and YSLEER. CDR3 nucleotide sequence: TGCGCCAGTGGTCCAGGGGGAGACACAGATACGCAGTATTTT. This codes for CASGPGGDTDTQYF.

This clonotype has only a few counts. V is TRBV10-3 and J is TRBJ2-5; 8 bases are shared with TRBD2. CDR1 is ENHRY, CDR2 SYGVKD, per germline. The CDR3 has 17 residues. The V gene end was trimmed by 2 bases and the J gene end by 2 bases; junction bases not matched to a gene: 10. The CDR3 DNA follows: TGTGCCATCAGTGAGACGGCGGGGGGCGATACGCAAGAGACCCAGTACTTC. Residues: CAISETAGGDTQETQYF.

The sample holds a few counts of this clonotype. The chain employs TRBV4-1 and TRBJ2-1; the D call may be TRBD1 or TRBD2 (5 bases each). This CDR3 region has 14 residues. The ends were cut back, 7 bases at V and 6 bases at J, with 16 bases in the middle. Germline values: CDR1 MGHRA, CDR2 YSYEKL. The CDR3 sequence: CASNFRAGTNEQFF. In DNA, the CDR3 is TGCGCCAGCAATTTTAGGGCAGGGACCAATGAGCAGTTCTTC.

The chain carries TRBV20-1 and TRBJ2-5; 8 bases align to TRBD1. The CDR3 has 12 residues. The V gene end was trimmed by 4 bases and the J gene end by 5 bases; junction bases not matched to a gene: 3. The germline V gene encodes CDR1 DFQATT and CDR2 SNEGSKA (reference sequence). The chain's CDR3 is CSATGGDETQYF. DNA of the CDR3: TGCAGTGCTACAGGGGGCGACGAGACCCAGTACTTC.

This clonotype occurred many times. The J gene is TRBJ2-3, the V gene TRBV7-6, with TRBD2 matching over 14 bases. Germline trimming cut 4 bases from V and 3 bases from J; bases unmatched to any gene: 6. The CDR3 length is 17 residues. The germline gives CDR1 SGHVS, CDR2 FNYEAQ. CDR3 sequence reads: CASSSWTSGGITDTQYF. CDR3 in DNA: TGTGCCAGCAGCTCGTGGACTAGCGGGGGGATAACAGATACGCAGTATTTT.

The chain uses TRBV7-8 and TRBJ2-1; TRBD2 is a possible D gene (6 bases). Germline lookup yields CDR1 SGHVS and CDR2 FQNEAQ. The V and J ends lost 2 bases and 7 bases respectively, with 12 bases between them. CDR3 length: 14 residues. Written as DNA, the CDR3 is TGTGCCAGCAGCTTAAGCCTAGCGAGGAATGAGCAGTTCTTC. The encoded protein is CASSLSLARNEQFF.

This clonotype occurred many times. The CDR3 protein is CASSSPIASSYNEQFF. In DNA, the CDR3 is TGCGCCAGCAGCTCACCCATAGCGAGCTCCTACAATGAGCAGTTCTTC. This rearrangement joins TRBV5-1 to TRBJ2-1, with D perhaps TRBD2 (5 bases). V was cut by 3 bases and J by 0 bases, with 13 bases left in between. CDR1 is SGHRS and CDR2 is YFSETQ in the germline V gene. CDR3 length equals 16 residues.

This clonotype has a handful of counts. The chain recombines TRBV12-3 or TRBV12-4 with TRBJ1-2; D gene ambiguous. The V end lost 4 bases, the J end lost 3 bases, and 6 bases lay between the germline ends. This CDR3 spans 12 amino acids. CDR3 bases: TGTGCCAGCAGTTCTTTGGACTATGGCTACACCTTC. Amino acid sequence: CASSSLDYGYTF.

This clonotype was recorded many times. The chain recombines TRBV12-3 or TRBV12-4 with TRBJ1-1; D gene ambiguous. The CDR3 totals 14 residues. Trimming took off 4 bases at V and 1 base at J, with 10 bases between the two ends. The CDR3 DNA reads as TGTGCCAGCAGTTCTGGAGATTCGAACACTGAAGCTTTCTTT. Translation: CASSSGDSNTEAFF.

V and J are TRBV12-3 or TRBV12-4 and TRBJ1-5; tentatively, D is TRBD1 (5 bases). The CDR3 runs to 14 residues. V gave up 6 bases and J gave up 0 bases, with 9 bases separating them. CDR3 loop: CASRGGDSNQPQHF. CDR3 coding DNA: TGTGCCAGCAGGGGGGGAGATAGCAATCAGCCCCAGCATTTT.

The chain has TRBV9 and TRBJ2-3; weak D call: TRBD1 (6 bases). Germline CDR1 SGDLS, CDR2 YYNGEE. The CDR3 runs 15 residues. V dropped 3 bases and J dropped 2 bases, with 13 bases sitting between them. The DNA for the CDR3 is TGTGCCAGCAGCGAGGACAGTTGGAACACAGATACGCAGTATTTT. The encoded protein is CASSEDSWNTDTQYF.

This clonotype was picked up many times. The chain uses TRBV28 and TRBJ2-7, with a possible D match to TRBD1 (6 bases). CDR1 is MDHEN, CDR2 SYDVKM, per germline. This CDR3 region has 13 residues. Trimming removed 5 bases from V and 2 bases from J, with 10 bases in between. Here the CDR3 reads CASSRGQPYEQYV. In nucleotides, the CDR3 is TGTGCCAGCAGTAGGGGACAACCCTACGAGCAGTACGTC.

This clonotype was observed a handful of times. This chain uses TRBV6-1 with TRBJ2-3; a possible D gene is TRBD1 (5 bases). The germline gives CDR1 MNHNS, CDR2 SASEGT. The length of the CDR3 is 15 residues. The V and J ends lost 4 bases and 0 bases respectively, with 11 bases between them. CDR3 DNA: TGTGCCAGCAGTGGACAAAGGGGTAGCACAGATACGCAGTATTTT. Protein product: CASSGQRGSTDTQYF.

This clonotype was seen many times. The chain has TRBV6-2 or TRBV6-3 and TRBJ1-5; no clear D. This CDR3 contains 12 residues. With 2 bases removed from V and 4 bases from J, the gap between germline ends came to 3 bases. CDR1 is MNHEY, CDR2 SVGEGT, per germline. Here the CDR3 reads CASSYLNQPQHF. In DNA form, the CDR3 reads TGTGCCAGCAGTTACCTTAATCAGCCCCAGCATTTT.

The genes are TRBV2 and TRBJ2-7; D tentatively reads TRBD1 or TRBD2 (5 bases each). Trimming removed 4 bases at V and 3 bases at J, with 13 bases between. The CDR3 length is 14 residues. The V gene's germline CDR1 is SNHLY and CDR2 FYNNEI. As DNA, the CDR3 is TGTGCCAGCAGTGGGGGAGCTGGGGGCTACGAGCAGTACTTC. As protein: CASSGGAGGYEQYF.

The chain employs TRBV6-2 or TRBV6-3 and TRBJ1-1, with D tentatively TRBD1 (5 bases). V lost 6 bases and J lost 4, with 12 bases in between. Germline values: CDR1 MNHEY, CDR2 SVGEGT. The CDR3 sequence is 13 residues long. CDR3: CASRLMGGTEAFF. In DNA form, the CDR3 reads TGTGCCAGCAGATTGATGGGGGGCACTGAAGCTTTCTTT.

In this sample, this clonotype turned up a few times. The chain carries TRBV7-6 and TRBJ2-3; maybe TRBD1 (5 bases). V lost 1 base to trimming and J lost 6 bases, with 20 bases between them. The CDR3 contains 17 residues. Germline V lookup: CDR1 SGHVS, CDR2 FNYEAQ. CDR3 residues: CASSLVPLGQGGDTQYF. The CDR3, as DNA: TGTGCCAGCAGCTTAGTCCCACTGGGGCAGGGTGGCGATACGCAGTATTTT. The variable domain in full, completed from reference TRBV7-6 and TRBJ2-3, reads GAGVSQSPRYKVTKRGQDVALRCDPISGHVSLYWYRQALGQGPEFLTYFNYEAQQDKSGLPNDRFSAERPEGSISTLTIQRTEQRDSAMYRCASSLVPLGQGGDTQYFGPGTRLTVL.

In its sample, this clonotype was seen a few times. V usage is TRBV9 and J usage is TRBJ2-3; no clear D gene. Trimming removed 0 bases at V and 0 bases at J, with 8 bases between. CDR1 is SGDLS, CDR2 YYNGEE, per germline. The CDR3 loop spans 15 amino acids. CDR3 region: CASSVGVRSTDTQYF. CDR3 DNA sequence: TGTGCCAGCAGCGTAGGGGTCAGGAGCACAGATACGCAGTATTTT.

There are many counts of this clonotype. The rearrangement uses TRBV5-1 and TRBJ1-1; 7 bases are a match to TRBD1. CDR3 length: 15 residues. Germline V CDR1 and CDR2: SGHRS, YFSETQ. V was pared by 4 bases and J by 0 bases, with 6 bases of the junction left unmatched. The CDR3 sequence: CASSLGGKVNTEAFF. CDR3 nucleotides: TGCGCCAGCAGCCTAGGGGGCAAGGTGAACACTGAAGCTTTCTTT. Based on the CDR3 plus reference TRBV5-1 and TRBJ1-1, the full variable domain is KAGVTQTPRYLIKTRGQQVTLSCSPISGHRSVSWYQQTPGQGLQFLFEYFSETQRNKGNFPGRFSGRQFSNSRSEMNVSTLELGDSALYLCASSLGGKVNTEAFFGQGTRLTVV.

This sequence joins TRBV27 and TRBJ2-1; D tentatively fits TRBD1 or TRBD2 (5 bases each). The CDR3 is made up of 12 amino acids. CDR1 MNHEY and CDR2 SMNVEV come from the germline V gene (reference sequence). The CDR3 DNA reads TGTGTGGGACCTCGGTCCTACAATGAGCAGTTCTTC. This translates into CVGPRSYNEQFF.

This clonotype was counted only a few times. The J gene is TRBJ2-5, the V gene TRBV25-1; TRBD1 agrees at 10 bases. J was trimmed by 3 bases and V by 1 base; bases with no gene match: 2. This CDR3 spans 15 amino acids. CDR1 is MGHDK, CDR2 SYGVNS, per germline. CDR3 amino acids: CASSELGQGKETQYF. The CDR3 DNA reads TGTGCCAGCAGTGAATTGGGACAGGGGAAAGAGACCCAGTACTTC.

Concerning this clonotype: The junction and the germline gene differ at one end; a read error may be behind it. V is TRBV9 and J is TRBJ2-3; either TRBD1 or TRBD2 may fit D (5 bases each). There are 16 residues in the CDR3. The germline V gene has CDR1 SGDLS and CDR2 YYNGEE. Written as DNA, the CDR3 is TGTGCCAGCAGCGCGGACCGGGACGGAGCCACATATACGCAGTATTTT. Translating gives CASSADRDGATYTQYF. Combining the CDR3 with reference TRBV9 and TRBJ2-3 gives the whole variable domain DSGVTQTPKHLITATGQRVTLRCSPRSGDLSVYWYQQSLDQGLQFLIQYYNGEERAKGNILERFSAQQFPDLHSELNLSSLELGDSALYFCASSADRDGATYTQYFGPGTRLTVL.

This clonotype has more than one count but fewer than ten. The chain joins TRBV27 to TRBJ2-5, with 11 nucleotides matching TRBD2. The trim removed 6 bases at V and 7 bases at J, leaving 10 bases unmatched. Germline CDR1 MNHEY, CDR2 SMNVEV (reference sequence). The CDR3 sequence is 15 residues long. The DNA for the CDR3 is TGTGCCAGCAGCTCCCTAGCGGGGGGAATAGGGACCCAGTACTTC. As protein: CASSSLAGGIGTQYF.

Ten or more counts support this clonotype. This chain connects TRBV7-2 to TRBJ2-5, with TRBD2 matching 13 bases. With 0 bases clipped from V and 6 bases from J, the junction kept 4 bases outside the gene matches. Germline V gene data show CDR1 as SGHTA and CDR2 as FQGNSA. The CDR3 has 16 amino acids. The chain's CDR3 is CASSLATSGGSKTQYF. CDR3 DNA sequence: TGTGCCAGCAGCTTAGCGACTAGCGGGGGGTCTAAGACCCAGTACTTC. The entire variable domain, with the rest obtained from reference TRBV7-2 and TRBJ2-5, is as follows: GAGVSQSPSNKVTEKGKDVELRCDPISGHTALYWYRQSLGQGLEFLIYFQGNSAPDKSGLPSDRFSAERTGGSVSTLTIQRTQQEDSAVYLCASSLATSGGSKTQYFGPGTRLLVL.

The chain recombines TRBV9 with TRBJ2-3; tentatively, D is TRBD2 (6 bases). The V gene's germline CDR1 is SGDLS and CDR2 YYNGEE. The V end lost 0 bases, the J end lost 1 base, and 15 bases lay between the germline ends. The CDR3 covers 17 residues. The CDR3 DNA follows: TGTGCCAGCAGCGTAGGCGGCGGGGTTGGAGGCACAGATACGCAGTATTTT. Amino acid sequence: CASSVGGGVGGTDTQYF.

CDR3: CASGTRGSGANVLTF. The CDR3 DNA reads TGCGCCAGCGGGACCCGGGGCTCTGGGGCCAACGTCCTGACTTTC. The chain employs TRBV4-3 and TRBJ2-6, with D perhaps being TRBD1 or TRBD2 (5 bases each). The CDR3 is 15 amino acids. Per the germline V gene, CDR1 is LGHNA and CDR2 is YSLEER. V was shortened by 8 bases and J by 0 bases, with 11 bases between the two germline ends.